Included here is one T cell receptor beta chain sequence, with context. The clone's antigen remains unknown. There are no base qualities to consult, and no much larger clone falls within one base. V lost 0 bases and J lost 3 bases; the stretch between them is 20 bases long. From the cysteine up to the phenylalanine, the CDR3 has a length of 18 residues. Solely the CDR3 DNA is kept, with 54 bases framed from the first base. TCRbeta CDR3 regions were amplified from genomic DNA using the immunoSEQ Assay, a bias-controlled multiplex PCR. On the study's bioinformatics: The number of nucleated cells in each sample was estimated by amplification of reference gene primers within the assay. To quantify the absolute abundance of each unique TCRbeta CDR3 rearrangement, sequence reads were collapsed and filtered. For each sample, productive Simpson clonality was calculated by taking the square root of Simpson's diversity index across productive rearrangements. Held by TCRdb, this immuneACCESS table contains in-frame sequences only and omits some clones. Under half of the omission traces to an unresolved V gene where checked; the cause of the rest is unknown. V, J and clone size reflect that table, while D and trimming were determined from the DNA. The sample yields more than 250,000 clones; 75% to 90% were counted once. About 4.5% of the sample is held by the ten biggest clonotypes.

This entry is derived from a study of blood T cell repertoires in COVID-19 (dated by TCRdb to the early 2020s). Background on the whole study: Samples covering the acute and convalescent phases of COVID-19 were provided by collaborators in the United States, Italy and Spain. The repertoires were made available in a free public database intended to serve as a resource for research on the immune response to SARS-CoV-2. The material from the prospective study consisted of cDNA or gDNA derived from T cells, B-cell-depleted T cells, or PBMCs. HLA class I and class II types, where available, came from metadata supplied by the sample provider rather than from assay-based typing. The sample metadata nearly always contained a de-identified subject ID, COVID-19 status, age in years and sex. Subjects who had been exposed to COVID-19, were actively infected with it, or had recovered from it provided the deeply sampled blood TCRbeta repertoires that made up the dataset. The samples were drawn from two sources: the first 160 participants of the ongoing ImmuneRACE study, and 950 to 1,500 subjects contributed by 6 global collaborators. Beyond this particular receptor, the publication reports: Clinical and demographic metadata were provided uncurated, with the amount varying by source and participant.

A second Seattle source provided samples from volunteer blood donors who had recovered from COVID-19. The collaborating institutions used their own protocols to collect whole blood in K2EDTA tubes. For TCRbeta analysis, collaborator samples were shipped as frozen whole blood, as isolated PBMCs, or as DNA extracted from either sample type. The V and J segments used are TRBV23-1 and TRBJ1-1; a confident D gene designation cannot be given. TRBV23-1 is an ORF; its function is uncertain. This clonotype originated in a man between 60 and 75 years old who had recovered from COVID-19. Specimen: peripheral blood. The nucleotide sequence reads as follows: TGCGCCAGCAGTCAATCTGGAGGAGACAACGTTTTGGACACTGAAGCTTTCTTT. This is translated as CASSQSGGDNVLDTEAFF.